The subject of this entry is one TCR beta chain. These data belong to a study of blood T cell repertoires in COVID-19. Trimming stripped 2 bases from V and 1 base from J, with 14 bases between. The germline gives CDR1 KGHSH, CDR2 LQKENI. The length of the CDR3 is 16 residues. A PCR-confirmed or clinician-diagnosed COVID-19 case had contacted exposed participants within 2 weeks of entry. The table came from immunoSEQ multiplex PCR; TCRdb's copy has only in-frame clones and leaves some out. The data hold about 180,000 clones, with 80% observed a single time. The chain couples TRBV18 to TRBJ1-1, with D possibly TRBD1 on 6 matching bases. The source of this sequence is a man aged 60 to 75 who had been exposed to COVID-19. The material sequenced was PBMCs or T cells enriched from blood (not recorded which). The CDR3 loop reads CASSPNRDTGNTEAFF. The CDR3 region has the DNA TGTGCCAGCTCACCAAATAGGGACACCGGGAACACTGAAGCTTTCTTT.